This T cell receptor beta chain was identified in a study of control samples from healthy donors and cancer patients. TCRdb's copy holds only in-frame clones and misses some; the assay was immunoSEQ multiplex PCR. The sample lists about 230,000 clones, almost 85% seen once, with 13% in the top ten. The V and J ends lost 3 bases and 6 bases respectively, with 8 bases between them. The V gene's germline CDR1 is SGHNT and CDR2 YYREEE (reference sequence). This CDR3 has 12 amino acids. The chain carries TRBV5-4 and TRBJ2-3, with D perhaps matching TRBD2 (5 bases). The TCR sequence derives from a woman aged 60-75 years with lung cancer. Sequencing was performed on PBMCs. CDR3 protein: CASSWPGDTQYF. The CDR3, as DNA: TGTGCCAGCAGCTGGCCGGGGGATACGCAGTATTTT.